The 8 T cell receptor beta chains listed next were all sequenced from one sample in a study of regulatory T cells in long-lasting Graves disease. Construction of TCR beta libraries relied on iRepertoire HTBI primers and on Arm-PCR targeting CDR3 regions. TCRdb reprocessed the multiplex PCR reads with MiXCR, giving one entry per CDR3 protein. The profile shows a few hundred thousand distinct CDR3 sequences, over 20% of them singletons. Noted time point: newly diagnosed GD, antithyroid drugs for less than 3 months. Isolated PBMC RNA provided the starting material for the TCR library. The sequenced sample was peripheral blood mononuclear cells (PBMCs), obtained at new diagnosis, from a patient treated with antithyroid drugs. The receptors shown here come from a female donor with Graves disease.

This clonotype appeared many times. The CDR3 DNA reads TGTGCCAGCAGCTTACGGGGACACGACCCGGGGTCAGATACGCAGTATTTT. This codes for CASSLRGHDPGSDTQYF. The chain links TRBV11-2 to TRBJ2-3, with D possibly matching TRBD1 (6 bases). Germline lookup yields CDR1 SGHAT and CDR2 FQNNGV. This CDR3 is 17 amino acids long. Deletions cut 2 bases from V and 4 bases from J, with 19 bases between.

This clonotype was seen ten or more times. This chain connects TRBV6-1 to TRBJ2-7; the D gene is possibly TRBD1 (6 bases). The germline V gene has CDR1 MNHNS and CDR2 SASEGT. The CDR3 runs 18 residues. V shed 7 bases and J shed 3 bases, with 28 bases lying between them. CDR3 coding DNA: TGTGCCAGCAAGGCGAGAAAAAGGGACACGGATTACGACTACGAGCAGTACTTC. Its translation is CASKARKRDTDYDYEQYF.

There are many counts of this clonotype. Here the CDR3 DNA reads TGTGCCAGCAGCACCCCGGGACTAGCGATCCATGAGCAGTTCTTC. Its translation: CASSTPGLAIHEQFF. V usage is TRBV13 and J usage is TRBJ2-1; 10 bases line up with TRBD2. This CDR3 contains 15 residues. Germline lookup yields CDR1 PRHDT and CDR2 FYEKMQ (reference sequence). V was pared by 5 bases and J by 8 bases, with 9 bases of the junction left unmatched.

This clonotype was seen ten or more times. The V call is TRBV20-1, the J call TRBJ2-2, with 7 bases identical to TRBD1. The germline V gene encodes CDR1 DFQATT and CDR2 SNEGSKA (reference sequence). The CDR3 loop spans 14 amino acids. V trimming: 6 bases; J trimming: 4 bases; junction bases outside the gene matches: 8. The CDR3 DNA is TGCAGTGCCCCCGGGACAGCGGCCACCGGGGAGCTGTTTTTT. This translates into CSAPGTAATGELFF.

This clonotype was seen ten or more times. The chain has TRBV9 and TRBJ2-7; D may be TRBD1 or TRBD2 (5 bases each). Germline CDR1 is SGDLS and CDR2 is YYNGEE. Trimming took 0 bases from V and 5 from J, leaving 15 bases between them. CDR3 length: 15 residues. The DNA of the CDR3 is TGTGCCAGCAGCGTAGACGGGGCGCCTCGGAACGAGCAGTACTTC. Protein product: CASSVDGAPRNEQYF.

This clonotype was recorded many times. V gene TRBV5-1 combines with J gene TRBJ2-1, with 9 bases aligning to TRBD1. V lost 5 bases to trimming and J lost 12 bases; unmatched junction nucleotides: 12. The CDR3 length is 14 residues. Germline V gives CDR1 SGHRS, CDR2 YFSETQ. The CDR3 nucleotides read TGCGCCAGCAGTCGGGACAGGGTGACAGCGGGGCAGTTCTTC. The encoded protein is CASSRDRVTAGQFF.

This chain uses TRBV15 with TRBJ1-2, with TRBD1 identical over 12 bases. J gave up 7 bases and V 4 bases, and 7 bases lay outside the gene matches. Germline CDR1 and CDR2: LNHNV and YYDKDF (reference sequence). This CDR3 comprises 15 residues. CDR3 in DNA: TGTGCCACCAGCACTGGGGGGACAGGGGGCGGTGGCTACACCTTC. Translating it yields CATSTGGTGGGGYTF. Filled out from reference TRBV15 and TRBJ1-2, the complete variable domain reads DAMVIQNPRYQVTQFGKPVTLSCSQTLNHNVMYWYQQKSSQAPKLLFHYYDKDFNNEADTPDNFQSRRPNTSFCFLDIRSPGLGDTAMYLCATSTGGTGGGGYTFGSGTRLTVV.

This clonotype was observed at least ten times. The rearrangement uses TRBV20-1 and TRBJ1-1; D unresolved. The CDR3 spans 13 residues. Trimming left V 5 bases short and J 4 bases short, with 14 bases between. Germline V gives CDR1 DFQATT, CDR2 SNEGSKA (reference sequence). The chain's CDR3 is CSAVGPGITEAFF. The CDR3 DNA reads TGCAGTGCTGTTGGTCCCGGGATCACTGAAGCTTTCTTT.